This TCR beta chain was obtained from a study of shared clonotypes between healthy human individuals. Turning to the study itself: The composition of the donors was two women and a few men aged 18 to 49.

The repertoire was sequenced with immunoSEQ multiplex PCR; TCRdb's copy has only in-frame clones and lacks some. The data contain roughly 2.6 million clones, about 92% of them seen just once; the ten biggest clones take up over 0.12%. Study-level findings and limits: For naive CD4 cells, approximately 4.8% of clonotypes were shared across a few donors. What limited the represented genetic and exposure-history diversity was the small number of donors. The study's rarefaction showed incomplete sorted-subset sequencing despite large depth.

Concerning this clone: The antigen is undetermined.

Per the germline V gene, CDR1 is SGHTA and CDR2 is FQGNSA. V dropped 5 bases and J dropped 3; count of bases not matched to a gene: 11. This CDR3 contains 16 residues. This chain connects TRBV7-2 to TRBJ2-7; 9 nucleotides match TRBD1. The TCR comes from a man between 18 and 29 years old in good health. The sample consisted of naive CD4+ T cells sorted from blood. The subset: CD45RA+ positively selected. DNA of the CDR3: TGTGCCAGCAGCCAACTGGCCGGGACAGGGATCTACGAGCAGTACTTC. It specifies CASSQLAGTGIYEQYF.